The rows below give T cell receptor beta chains drawn from one sample of a study of blood T cells in healthy people across ages. From the 5' RACE reads, TCRdb called clonotypes with MiXCR, one entry per CDR3 protein. The sample lists under 2,000,000 distinct CDR3 sequences, around 50% seen once, with about 2.1% in the top ten. Sequencing used blood. These receptors came from a woman between 35 and 50 years old in good health. The CDR3 runs from the conserved cysteine through the conserved F or W. D genes are given only for firm matches. The size of a clone is reported for some rows only, either as once, few or many, or as a class for expanded clones.

CDR3 DNA,CDR3 protein,clone size,J gene,D gene,V gene,CDR3 length
TGTGCCAGCAGTATTAAAGGGGATACGCAGTATTTT,CASSIKGDTQYF,few,TRBJ2-3,.,TRBV28,12
TGTGCCAGCAGCCCTCGGTCGGGCACAGATACGCAGTATTTT,CASSPRSGTDTQYF,few,TRBJ2-3,.,TRBV7-8,14
TGTGCCAGCAGCTCGCCCTCCGGGACAGGGGTATACGGCTACACCTTC,CASSSPSGTGVYGYTF,few,TRBJ1-2,TRBD1,TRBV11-2,16
TGTGCCAGCAGCGCCTACGACAGCTACGAGCAGTACTTC,CASSAYDSYEQYF,.,TRBJ2-7,.,TRBV7-9,13
TGTGCCAGCAGCATAGACAGGGGGCCTCTCTACGAGCAGTACTTC,CASSIDRGPLYEQYF,few,TRBJ2-7,TRBD1,TRBV6-5,15
TGTGCCAGCAGCTTAGTTCGGGGGGCGGAAGAGACCCAGTACTTC,CASSLVRGAEETQYF,.,TRBJ2-5,.,TRBV7-9,15
TGTGCCAGCTCACCACAGGGGAGCGGGTCCAATGAGCAGTTCTTC,CASSPQGSGSNEQFF,.,TRBJ2-1,.,TRBV18,15
TGTGCCAGCAGTCAGAGGGGGTCCGTAGCTAACTATGGCTACACCTTC,CASSQRGSVANYGYTF,few,TRBJ1-2,.,TRBV7-2,16
TGCAGTGCTAGGGAGATAAGGTCCAGTCCAACTAATGAAAAACTGTTTTTT,CSAREIRSSPTNEKLFF,few,TRBJ1-4,.,TRBV20-1,17
TGTGCCAGCAGCTCGCCCCCGACTAGCGGGAATTACCAAGAGACCCAGTACTTC,CASSSPPTSGNYQETQYF,.,TRBJ2-5,TRBD2,TRBV7-8,18
TGCAGCGGTGAAGGGGGTTTCTCCTACGAGCAGTACTTC,CSGEGGFSYEQYF,.,TRBJ2-7,.,TRBV29-1,13
TGTGCCAGCAGTGAACTAGCGGGGTACCTAGATGAGCAGTTCTTC,CASSELAGYLDEQFF,once,TRBJ2-1,TRBD2,TRBV6-1,15
TGTGCCAGCAGCCCTAGCGGGGTGGAAGATACGCAGTATTTT,CASSPSGVEDTQYF,.,TRBJ2-3,TRBD2,TRBV4-2,14
TGTGCCAGCAGCTTAGACGGAGGCCAGCGAGAGACCCAGTACTTC,CASSLDGGQRETQYF,.,TRBJ2-5,.,TRBV7-9,15